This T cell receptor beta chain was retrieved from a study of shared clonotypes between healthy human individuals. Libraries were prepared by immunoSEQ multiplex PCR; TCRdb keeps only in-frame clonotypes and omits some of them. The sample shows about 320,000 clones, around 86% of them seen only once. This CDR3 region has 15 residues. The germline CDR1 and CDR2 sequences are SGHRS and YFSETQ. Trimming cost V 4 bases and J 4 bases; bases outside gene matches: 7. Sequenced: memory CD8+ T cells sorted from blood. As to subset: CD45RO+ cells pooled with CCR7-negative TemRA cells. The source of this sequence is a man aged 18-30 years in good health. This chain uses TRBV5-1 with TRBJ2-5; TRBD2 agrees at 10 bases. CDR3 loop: CASSLTSGPRETQYF. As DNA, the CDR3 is TGCGCCAGCAGCCTGACTAGCGGGCCAAGAGAGACCCAGTACTTC.